The 9 T cell receptor beta chains given below trace back to one sample, sequenced in a study of cytomegalovirus exposure and HLA in healthy donors. PCR was performed using 60 Vbeta and 13 Jbeta primers. Profiled with immunoSEQ multiplex PCR; TCRdb holds only in-frame clones, not every one. The sample records 130,000 or so clones, 82% being singletons. Sequencing was done on a sample of PBMCs. The source is a woman in her fifties or sixties in good health and CMV-seropositive.

This chain links TRBV5-1 with TRBJ2-3; 9 bases are shared with TRBD2. The CDR3 extends over 18 amino acids. Germline V gives CDR1 SGHRS, CDR2 YFSETQ. The V and J ends lost 3 bases and 2 bases, in that order; junction bases with no gene match: 13. CDR3 nucleotides: TGCGCCAGCAGCTACCGACTAGCGGTGGTTTCAGCCACAGATACGCAGTATTTT. Residues: CASSYRLAVVSATDTQYF.

This clone was found a few times. The chain recombines TRBV9 with TRBJ2-1; 7 bases are shared with TRBD1. Germline loops: CDR1 SGDLS, CDR2 YYNGEE. Germline trimming cut 0 bases from V and 0 bases from J; bases unmatched to any gene: 3. The CDR3 spans 16 residues. The CDR3 DNA reads as TGTGCCAGCAGCGTAGCTAGGGACAGCTCCTACAATGAGCAGTTCTTC. Translation gives CASSVARDSSYNEQFF.

The chain has TRBV7-2 and TRBJ1-5; 10 bases fit TRBD1. Germline CDR1 reads SGHTA; CDR2 reads FQGNSA. The junction had 2 bases not matched to a gene; V was cut back by 2 bases and J by 4 bases. The CDR3 sequence is 15 residues long. CDR3 nucleotides: TGTGCCAGCAGCTTACAGGGACAGGGGAATCAGCCCCAGCATTTT. This sequence encodes CASSLQGQGNQPQHF.

The chain has TRBV30 and TRBJ2-3; 12 bases line up with TRBD2. V was pared by 6 bases and J by 3 bases, with 4 bases of the junction left unmatched. The length of the CDR3 is 14 residues. Germline-derived CDR1 and CDR2 are GTSNPN and SVGIG (reference sequence). This CDR3 is CACSSGRGTDTQYF. The CDR3 coding sequence is TGTGCCTGTTCTAGCGGGAGGGGAACAGATACGCAGTATTTT.

The rearrangement joins TRBV28 to TRBJ1-2; 9 bases are a match to TRBD1. This CDR3 comprises 15 residues. Germline CDR1 is MDHEN and CDR2 is SYDVKM. V was pared by 5 bases and J by 2 bases, with 6 bases of the junction left unmatched. The chain's CDR3 is CASSLPGTGNYGYTF. The DNA for the CDR3 is TGTGCCAGCAGTCTCCCCGGGACAGGGAACTATGGCTACACCTTC.

A few counts support this clone. This chain connects TRBV11-1 to TRBJ1-6, with D tentatively TRBD1 (5 bases). This CDR3 comprises 15 residues. V lost 5 bases, J lost 4 bases, and 12 bases lay in between. Germline assignment: CDR1 SGHAT and CDR2 FQDESV (reference sequence). CDR3 residues: CASSVRGTYNSPLHF. The CDR3 DNA reads TGTGCCAGCAGCGTCCGCGGGACGTATAATTCACCCCTCCACTTT.

This chain uses TRBV5-1 with TRBJ2-4; 7 nucleotides align to TRBD1. Germline-derived CDR1 and CDR2 are SGHRS and YFSETQ. This CDR3 has 17 amino acids. V lost 5 bases and J lost 1; bases outside the gene matches: 12. CDR3 in DNA: TGCGCCAGCAGACGGGACAGTGGGTTGTTGGCCAAAAACATTCAGTACTTC. Translating gives CASRRDSGLLAKNIQYF.

The CDR3 nucleotides are TGTGCCAGCAGCTTGAGGGGGGACAGACCCACAGATACGCAGTATTTT. Amino acid sequence: CASSLRGDRPTDTQYF. The V call is TRBV7-9, the J call TRBJ2-3, with a tentative D call TRBD1 (7 bases). Trimming pared 3 bases from V and 2 bases from J, leaving 15 bases between. In germline, CDR1 is SEHNR, CDR2 FQNEAQ (reference sequence). This CDR3 is 16 amino acids long.

The J gene is TRBJ1-1, the V gene TRBV2; D remains ambiguous. This CDR3 contains 13 residues. Trimming cost V 4 bases and J 4 bases, with 10 bases left between them. Germline V gene data show CDR1 as SNHLY and CDR2 as FYNNEI. CDR3 coding DNA: TGTGCCAGCAGTGTGTTGAGGGCCACTGAAGCTTTCTTT. Translating it yields CASSVLRATEAFF.